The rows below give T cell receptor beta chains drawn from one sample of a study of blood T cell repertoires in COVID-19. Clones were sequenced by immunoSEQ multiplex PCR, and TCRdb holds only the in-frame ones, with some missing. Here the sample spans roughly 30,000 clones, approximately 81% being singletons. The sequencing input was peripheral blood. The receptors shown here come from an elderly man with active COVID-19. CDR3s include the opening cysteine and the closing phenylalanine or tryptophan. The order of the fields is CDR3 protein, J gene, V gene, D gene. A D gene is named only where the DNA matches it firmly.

cdr3_aa: CASSLTGTGNSPLHF; j_call: TRBJ1-6; v_call: TRBV7-9; d_call: TRBD1
cdr3_aa: CASSFGQGASYTF; j_call: TRBJ1-2; v_call: TRBV6-5; d_call: TRBD1
cdr3_aa: CSVKVTEGNQPQHF; j_call: TRBJ1-5; v_call: TRBV29-1; d_call: .
cdr3_aa: CASSLVRGLDTQYF; j_call: TRBJ2-3; v_call: TRBV5-5; d_call: .
cdr3_aa: CASSLTSSHREHYEQYF; j_call: TRBJ2-7; v_call: TRBV7-9; d_call: .
cdr3_aa: CASTVYQNTEAFF; j_call: TRBJ1-1; v_call: TRBV19; d_call: .
cdr3_aa: CASSPDREGTQYF; j_call: TRBJ2-5; v_call: TRBV5-1; d_call: .
cdr3_aa: CASSLAGTGGYEQYF; j_call: TRBJ2-7; v_call: TRBV5-4; d_call: TRBD1
cdr3_aa: CASPRPGNYEAFF; j_call: TRBJ1-1; v_call: TRBV3-1/TRBV3-2; d_call: .
cdr3_aa: CASSQVVNTEAFF; j_call: TRBJ1-1; v_call: TRBV14; d_call: .
cdr3_aa: CASSSPGQTLYGYTF; j_call: TRBJ1-2; v_call: TRBV11-2; d_call: TRBD1
cdr3_aa: CASSREGQGLYEQYF; j_call: TRBJ2-7; v_call: TRBV19; d_call: TRBD1
cdr3_aa: CASSLQGPGNSPLHF; j_call: TRBJ1-6; v_call: TRBV5-5; d_call: .
cdr3_aa: CASSELGVPGQNYGYTF; j_call: TRBJ1-2; v_call: TRBV19; d_call: .
cdr3_aa: CASFSGGPGNSPLHF; j_call: TRBJ1-6; v_call: TRBV6-5; d_call: .
cdr3_aa: CASSYESSRGYTF; j_call: TRBJ1-2; v_call: TRBV7-8; d_call: .
cdr3_aa: CASSRENTGELFF; j_call: TRBJ2-2; v_call: TRBV6-5; d_call: .
cdr3_aa: CASSRDKHNSPLHF; j_call: TRBJ1-6; v_call: TRBV5-1; d_call: .
cdr3_aa: CSVESRGGPSETQYF; j_call: TRBJ2-5; v_call: TRBV29-1; d_call: TRBD2
cdr3_aa: CAIQGFTGQPQHF; j_call: TRBJ1-5; v_call: TRBV6-5; d_call: .
cdr3_aa: CASSPATSTNTGELFF; j_call: TRBJ2-2; v_call: TRBV18; d_call: TRBD2
cdr3_aa: CASSDRRTSGYNEQFF; j_call: TRBJ2-1; v_call: TRBV2; d_call: TRBD2
cdr3_aa: CASSLDATSTDTQYF; j_call: TRBJ2-3; v_call: TRBV5-1; d_call: .
cdr3_aa: CASRPGQGGIYGYTF; j_call: TRBJ1-2; v_call: TRBV5-1; d_call: TRBD1
cdr3_aa: CASSGSGNPGEKLFF; j_call: TRBJ1-4; v_call: TRBV6-1; d_call: .
cdr3_aa: CASSLARAVVNGYTF; j_call: TRBJ1-2; v_call: TRBV5-8; d_call: .